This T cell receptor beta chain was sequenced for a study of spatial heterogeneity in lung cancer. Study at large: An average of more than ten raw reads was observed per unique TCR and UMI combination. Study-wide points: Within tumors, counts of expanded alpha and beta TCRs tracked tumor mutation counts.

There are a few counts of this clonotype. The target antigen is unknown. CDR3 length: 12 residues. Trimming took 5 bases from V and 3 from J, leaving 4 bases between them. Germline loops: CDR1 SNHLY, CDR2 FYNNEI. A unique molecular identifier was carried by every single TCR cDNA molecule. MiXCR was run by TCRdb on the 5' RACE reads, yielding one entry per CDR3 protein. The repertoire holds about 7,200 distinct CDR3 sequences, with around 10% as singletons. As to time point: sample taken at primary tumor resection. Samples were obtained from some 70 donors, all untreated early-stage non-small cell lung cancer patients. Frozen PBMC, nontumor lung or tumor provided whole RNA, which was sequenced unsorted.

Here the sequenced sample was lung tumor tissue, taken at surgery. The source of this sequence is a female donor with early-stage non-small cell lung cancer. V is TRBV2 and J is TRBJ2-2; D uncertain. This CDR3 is CASSPYTGELFF. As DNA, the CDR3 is TGTGCCAGCAGTCCCTACACCGGGGAGCTGTTTTTT. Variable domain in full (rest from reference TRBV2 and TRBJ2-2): EPEVTQTPSHQVTQMGQEVILRCVPISNHLYFYWYRQILGQKVEFLVSFYNNEISEKSEIFDDQFSVERPDGSNFTLKIRSTKLEDSAMYFCASSPYTGELFFGEGSRLTVL.